What follows are 25 T cell receptor beta chains derived from one specimen sequenced in a study. MiXCR was run by TCRdb on the 5' RACE reads, yielding one entry per CDR3 protein. This repertoire shows under 65,000 distinct CDR3 sequences, more than 25% found once; its top ten account for 2.5% to 3.5%. The sample consisted of tumor-infiltrating memory CD4+ T cells sorted from the breast tumor. Subset: memory CD4+ T cells, CD4+CD45RO+CD25-. The receptor source for this set is a female donor with breast cancer.

J is TRBJ2-6 and V is TRBV9; unclear D gene. The CDR3 is 14 residues long. V lost 2 bases to trimming and J lost 1 base, with 4 bases between them. Germline assignment: CDR1 SGDLS and CDR2 YYNGEE. Written as DNA, the CDR3 is TGTGCCAGCAGCGTTAGTTCTGGGGCCAACGTCCTGACTTTC. Translated, it gives CASSVSSGANVLTF.

This clonotype was seen more than once but under ten times. J is TRBJ2-3 and V is TRBV24-1; tentative D call: TRBD2 (5 bases). The germline CDR1 and CDR2 sequences are KGHDR and SFDVKD. CDR3 length: 16 amino acids. Trimming shortened V by 1 base and J by 0 bases, and 10 bases separated the two germline ends. CDR3 in DNA: TGTGCCACCAGTGATTTAAGCAGGACTAGCACAGATACGCAGTATTTT. Its translation is CATSDLSRTSTDTQYF.

This clonotype was counted many times. The rearrangement joins TRBV4-2 to TRBJ1-2; D is undetermined. The ends were cut back, 0 bases at V and 4 bases at J, with 6 bases in the middle. Germline CDR1 reads LGHNA; CDR2 reads YNFKEQ. The CDR3 covers 13 residues. CDR3 nucleotide sequence: TGTGCCAGCAGCCAAGATCCCGGCTATGGCTACACCTTC. The encoded protein is CASSQDPGYGYTF.

V and J are TRBV6-1 and TRBJ1-1; TRBD1 matches 8 bases. J lost 1 base, V lost 9 bases, and 4 bases had no gene match. The germline V gene encodes CDR1 MNHNS and CDR2 SASEGT. CDR3 length: 13 amino acids. CDR3 sequence: CASGQGRNTEAFF. The CDR3 bases are TGTGCCAGTGGACAGGGACGGAACACTGAAGCTTTCTTT.

This clonotype was found a few times. V is TRBV20-1 and J is TRBJ1-2; the match to TRBD1 covers 8 bases. The J segment lost 9 bases and the V segment lost 5 bases, leaving 8 bases of the junction unmatched. Germline V lookup: CDR1 DFQATT, CDR2 SNEGSKA (reference sequence). This CDR3 is built from 12 residues. CDR3 loop: CSALDRDDSYTF. CDR3 in DNA: TGCAGTGCTTTGGACAGGGACGATAGCTACACCTTC.

This clonotype was counted between two and nine times. V and J are TRBV11-2 and TRBJ2-1; perhaps TRBD2 as D (5 bases). Germline V gives CDR1 SGHAT, CDR2 FQNNGV. The CDR3 consists of 13 residues. V was trimmed by 7 bases and J by 10 bases, leaving 17 bases between them. The CDR3 DNA reads TGTGCCAGCACCAACCTTCGAGCGGCGGAGCAGTTCTTC. Translating gives CASTNLRAAEQFF.

By share, this clonotype ranks as medium-sized. The gene calls are TRBV20-1 and TRBJ2-3; D gene uncertain. Trimming shortened V by 3 bases and J by 1 base, and 2 bases separated the two germline ends. CDR1 is DFQATT and CDR2 is SNEGSKA in the germline V gene (reference sequence). This CDR3 has 11 amino acids. CDR3 nucleotides: TGCAGTGCTAGCGGCACAGATACGCAGTATTTT. This gives the protein CSASGTDTQYF.

This clonotype occurred many times. One end of the junction fails to match germline, which may point to a read error. V and J are TRBV7-7 and TRBJ2-1; D may be TRBD1 (6 bases). This CDR3 has 14 amino acids. Germline loops: CDR1 SSHAT, CDR2 FNYEAQ (reference sequence). CDR3 DNA: TGTGCTAGCAGCGCCCAACAGGGTAGGGGTGAGCAGTTCTTC. It specifies CASSAQQGRGEQFF.

On this clonotype itself: One end of the junction varies from germline; a read error may be responsible. The chain joins TRBV11-2 to TRBJ1-5; no firm D call. Per the germline V gene, CDR1 is SGHAT and CDR2 is FQNNGV. This CDR3 spans 12 amino acids. In nucleotides, the CDR3 is TGTGTCAGCAGCTCCGACGATCAGCCCCAGCATTTT. It codes for CVSSSDDQPQHF.

The rearrangement links TRBV6-6 to TRBJ1-2; weak D call: TRBD1 (5 bases). V lost 7 bases and J lost 7, with 13 bases in between. The CDR3 length is 12 residues. Germline CDR1 is MNHNY and CDR2 is SVGAGI (reference sequence). The CDR3 spells CASTATDFGYTF. CDR3 DNA: TGTGCCAGCACCGCGACAGATTTTGGCTACACCTTC.

This clonotype was picked up a small number of times. The chain combines TRBV7-9 with TRBJ2-7; 12 positions agree with TRBD1. The germline gives CDR1 SEHNR, CDR2 FQNEAQ (reference sequence). This CDR3 comprises 16 residues. The V and J ends lost 5 bases and 5 bases, in that order; junction bases with no gene match: 10. DNA of the CDR3: TGTGCCAGCAGCCCCTTCCTGGGGACAGGGGGCGACGAGCAGTACTTC. This sequence encodes CASSPFLGTGGDEQYF.

Concerning this clonotype itself: This could be a read error, since a much larger clone is one nucleotide away. The rearrangement joins TRBV24-1 to TRBJ2-1, with TRBD1 matching over 9 bases. The CDR3 is 16 residues long. The V and J ends lost 5 bases and 6 bases, in that order; junction bases with no gene match: 10. Germline values: CDR1 KGHDR, CDR2 SFDVKD. CDR3 region: CATSVRDRANGNEQFF. The CDR3 DNA follows: TGTGCCACCAGTGTAAGGGACAGGGCTAATGGCAATGAGCAGTTCTTC.

This clonotype occurred a few times. The chain has TRBV7-2 and TRBJ2-3, with D possibly being TRBD2 (6 bases). Per the germline V gene, CDR1 is SGHTA and CDR2 is FQGNSA. Trimming shortened V by 1 base and J by 0 bases, and 8 bases separated the two germline ends. There are 15 residues in the CDR3. The CDR3 DNA reads TGTGCCAGCAGCTTAGGGGGGGAAAGCACAGATACGCAGTATTTT. Protein: CASSLGGESTDTQYF.

The gene calls are TRBV3-1 and TRBJ1-5, with D unresolved. Trimming removed 4 bases from V and 2 bases from J, with 3 bases in between. The length of the CDR3 is 12 residues. CDR1 LGHDT and CDR2 YNNKEL come from the germline V gene (reference sequence). The CDR3 region is CASSRGNQPQHF. CDR3 DNA sequence: TGTGCCAGCAGCCGGGGCAATCAGCCCCAGCATTTT.

In its sample, this clonotype was seen a few times. This chain uses TRBV28 with TRBJ1-4; TRBD1 matches at 7 bases. From germline, CDR1 is MDHEN and CDR2 SYDVKM. J gave up 7 bases and V 2 bases, and 4 bases lay outside the gene matches. CDR3 length: 14 residues. CDR3 amino acids: CASSLNRGVEKLFF. The CDR3 region has the DNA TGTGCCAGCAGTTTAAACAGGGGTGTTGAAAAACTGTTTTTT.

V usage is TRBV6-6 and J usage is TRBJ1-3; D not certain. The CDR3 contains 13 residues. Trimming left V 7 bases short and J 0 bases short, with 7 bases between. Germline assignment: CDR1 MNHNY and CDR2 SVGAGI (reference sequence). Here the CDR3 reads CASMRDSGNTIYF. The CDR3 nucleotides are TGTGCCAGCATGCGGGACTCTGGAAACACCATATATTTT.

A note on this clonotype: A read error may produce the germline difference seen at one junction end. V is TRBV12-3 or TRBV12-4 and J is TRBJ1-1; D is perhaps TRBD1 (5 bases). This CDR3 is built from 16 residues. As DNA, the CDR3 is TGTGCCGGCAGTTTAATGAATATCATCCGGGGGACTGAAGCTTTCTTT. This codes for CAGSLMNIIRGTEAFF.

The chain carries TRBV5-5 and TRBJ1-1; D call uncertain. In germline, CDR1 is SGHKS, CDR2 YYEKEE (reference sequence). The CDR3 is 14 residues long. Trimming took 1 base from V and 7 from J, leaving 14 bases between them. CDR3 residues: CASSLSRDTLEAFF. The CDR3 coding sequence is TGTGCCAGCAGCTTGTCCCGTGACACTCTTGAAGCTTTCTTT.

The chain recombines TRBV6-6 with TRBJ1-3; D unclear. CDR3 length equals 11 residues. The ends were cut back, 7 bases at V and 3 bases at J, with 4 bases in the middle. Germline V lookup: CDR1 MNHNY, CDR2 SVGAGI (reference sequence). CDR3 loop: CASIRGNTIYF. As DNA, the CDR3 is TGTGCCAGCATTCGTGGAAACACCATATATTTT.

This clonotype was seen only a few times. The CDR3 DNA is TGTGCCAGCACCTCCGGGGGTGAGGCTTTCTTT. This encodes CASTSGGEAFF. This chain uses TRBV12-3 or TRBV12-4 with TRBJ1-1; a weak D match, TRBD1 (5 bases). V lost 7 bases and J lost 11, with 14 bases in between. The CDR3 loop spans 11 amino acids.

This clonotype was seen a handful of times. This chain uses TRBV29-1 with TRBJ1-2; TRBD1 matches 7 bases. This CDR3 is built from 14 residues. With V trimmed by 6 bases and J by 4 bases, 11 bases remained unmatched. Germline lookup yields CDR1 SQVTM and CDR2 ANQGSEA. The DNA for the CDR3 is TGCAGCGTCAATGCGGCAGGGGGAAGCTATGGCTACACCTTC. Translation gives CSVNAAGGSYGYTF.

This sequence joins TRBV7-8 and TRBJ2-5; D remains unclear. This CDR3 contains 14 residues. V was pared by 1 base and J by 5 bases, with 11 bases between. Germline values: CDR1 SGHVS, CDR2 FQNEAQ. CDR3 sequence (DNA): TGTGCCAGCAGCTTAGTTGGGCGTCGGGAGACCCAGTACTTC. Translating gives CASSLVGRRETQYF. Full variable domain (outside the CDR3, taken from reference TRBV7-8 and TRBJ2-5): GAGVSQSPRYKVAKRGQDVALRCDPISGHVSLFWYQQALGQGPEFLTYFQNEAQLDKSGLPSDRFFAERPEGSVSTLKIQRTQQEDSAVYLCASSLVGRRETQYFGPGTRLLVL.

The chain carries TRBV30 and TRBJ2-1; 7 positions match TRBD2. The CDR3 extends over 12 amino acids. Germline lookup yields CDR1 GTSNPN and CDR2 SVGIG (reference sequence). The V segment lost 3 bases and the J segment 9 bases; nucleotides outside the gene matches: 5. The CDR3 here is CAWRRGESEQFF. CDR3 DNA: TGTGCCTGGAGACGGGGGGAAAGTGAGCAGTTCTTC.

The chain combines TRBV28 with TRBJ1-1; 10 bases match TRBD1. Germline V gives CDR1 MDHEN, CDR2 SYDVKM. This CDR3 is 15 amino acids long. V shed 4 bases and J 0 bases; nucleotides not matched to a gene: 2. In DNA form, the CDR3 reads TGTGCCAGCAGTTGGGACAGGGGCATGAACACTGAAGCTTTCTTT. Protein: CASSWDRGMNTEAFF.

The V gene is TRBV6-2 or TRBV6-3, the J gene TRBJ1-4; D is undetermined. V lost 2 bases, J lost 0 bases, and 4 bases lay in between. The CDR3 loop spans 14 amino acids. Germline assignment: CDR1 MNHEY and CDR2 SVGEGT. The CDR3 sequence: CASSYGTTNEKLFF. CDR3 coding DNA: TGTGCCAGCAGTTACGGGACAACTAATGAAAAACTGTTTTTT.